The 23 T cell receptor beta chains listed next were all sequenced from one sample in a study of early T cells in non-severe SARS-CoV-2 infection (dated by TCRdb to about 2021). Library preparation employed 5' RACE. Sequencing relied on a NextSeq 500. The public reads were quality trimmed at Q25 with fastp and then assembled into clones with MiXCR by TCRdb, keeping productive beta chains. CDR3 protein duplicates are merged, each entry listing the most common genes and DNA. The sample profile shows about 44,000 distinct CDR3 sequences; 12% of them were found once. The ten top clones hold more than 15% of the sample. Source material: whole blood. These receptors were taken from an adult who was a healthcare worker with PCR-confirmed SARS-CoV-2 infection or an uninfected control (not recorded which).

This clonotype was recorded a few times. The chain couples TRBV29-1 to TRBJ2-1; weak D call: TRBD2 (5 bases). The CDR3 is 11 residues long. In germline, CDR1 is SQVTM, CDR2 ANQGSEA. The V gene lost 7 bases and the J gene lost 9 bases, with 13 bases spanning the gap. The CDR3 region is CSARVASEQFF. The DNA for the CDR3 is TGCAGCGCTCGGGTAGCGAGTGAGCAGTTCTTC.

This chain links TRBV20-1 with TRBJ2-5; D call uncertain. The germline gives CDR1 DFQATT, CDR2 SNEGSKA (reference sequence). V shed 4 bases and J shed 5 bases, with 5 bases lying between them. The CDR3 runs to 10 residues. The CDR3 sequence: CSAKWETQYF. DNA for the CDR3: TGCAGTGCTAAGTGGGAGACCCAGTACTTC.

V usage is TRBV20-1 and J usage is TRBJ1-1, with 7 bases identical to TRBD1. Per the germline V gene, CDR1 is DFQATT and CDR2 is SNEGSKA (reference sequence). The CDR3 is 16 residues long. The trim removed 5 bases at V and 6 bases at J, leaving 18 bases unmatched. The CDR3 bases are TGCAGTGCTCTCTCGACAGGGAAGAAGCTGGGCGCTGAAGCTTTCTTT. Translation gives CSALSTGKKLGAEAFF.

This clonotype was counted only a few times. The V call is TRBV6-2 or TRBV6-3, the J call TRBJ1-5, with TRBD1 identical over 8 bases. V lost 8 bases to trimming and J lost 1 base; unmatched junction nucleotides: 4. This CDR3 has 14 amino acids. Germline V gives CDR1 MNHEY, CDR2 SVGEGT. The CDR3 DNA sequence: TGTGCCAGCTGGGACAGGTTGAGCAATCAGCCCCAGCATTTT. Its protein is CASWDRLSNQPQHF.

The count of this clonotype is one. This may be a read error, as it is one base from a much larger clone. V is TRBV10-3 and J is TRBJ2-1; 8 nucleotides line up with TRBD1. CDR3 length equals 14 residues. Germline CDR1 ENHRY, CDR2 SYGVKD. The chain's CDR3 is CVIRKTGEYNEQFF. The CDR3 nucleotides read TGTGTCATCAGAAAGACAGGGGAGTACAATGAGCAGTTCTTC.

A few counts support this clonotype. The chain couples TRBV6-2 or TRBV6-3 to TRBJ2-7; 10 bases agree with TRBD2. This CDR3 is 15 amino acids long. V lost 5 bases to trimming and J lost 3 bases; unmatched junction nucleotides: 7. Germline CDR1 is MNHEY and CDR2 is SVGEGT. CDR3 region: CASSLIAGGHYEQYF. The CDR3 nucleotides are TGTGCCAGCAGTCTAATAGCGGGGGGACACTACGAGCAGTACTTC.

This clonotype was seen ten or more times. J is TRBJ2-7 and V is TRBV19; 8 nucleotides align to TRBD2. J lost 0 bases, V lost 3 bases, and 1 base had no gene match. CDR1 and CDR2 from the germline V gene are LNHDA and SQIVND (reference sequence). The CDR3 runs to 14 residues. The chain's CDR3 is CASSIAGGSYEQYF. The CDR3 bases are TGTGCCAGTAGTATCGCGGGGGGCTCCTACGAGCAGTACTTC.

Notes on this clonotype: The junction departs from germline at one end; a sequencing error may be responsible. The chain recombines TRBV2 with TRBJ2-7, with 9 bases matching TRBD1. The CDR3 contains 16 residues. Germline CDR1 reads SNHLY; CDR2 reads FYNNEI. The CDR3, as DNA: TGTCCCAGCAGCCCCCTCCCGGGACAGGGAACCTACGAGCAGTACTTC. Protein sequence: CPSSPLPGQGTYEQYF.

This clonotype was recorded many times. The CDR3 loop reads CSAGTDASSYNEQFF. For the CDR3, the DNA is TGCAGTGCTGGGACAGACGCCTCCTCCTACAATGAGCAGTTCTTC. This chain uses TRBV20-1 with TRBJ2-1, with 7 bases identical to TRBD1. The CDR3 is 15 amino acids. Germline V gene sequence: CDR1 DFQATT, CDR2 SNEGSKA (reference sequence). Losses at the gene ends were 5 bases for V and 0 bases for J; bases not matched to a gene: 7.

This clonotype came up a few times. This chain links TRBV29-1 with TRBJ2-1, with D perhaps TRBD2 (7 bases). Germline loops: CDR1 SQVTM, CDR2 ANQGSEA. The CDR3 is 11 residues long. Deletions cut 2 bases from V and 16 bases from J, with 15 bases between. The DNA of the CDR3 is TGCAGCGTTGAAAGGGGGGAGGGCCTCTTCTTC. Its translation is CSVERGEGLFF.

The CDR3: CSVGEAGGTQYF. The CDR3 DNA sequence: TGCAGCGTTGGTGAGGCGGGCGGTACGCAGTATTTT. V is TRBV29-1 and J is TRBJ2-3, with D possibly matching TRBD2 (5 bases). V lost 4 bases to trimming and J lost 8 bases, with 13 bases between them. The CDR3 has 12 residues. The germline V gene has CDR1 SQVTM and CDR2 ANQGSEA.

J is TRBJ2-7 and V is TRBV4-2; no clear D. The CDR3 runs to 14 residues. With 1 base removed from V and 7 bases from J, the gap between germline ends came to 14 bases. The germline V gene has CDR1 LGHNA and CDR2 YNFKEQ. CDR3 in amino acids: CASSQGIAPGEQYF. The CDR3 DNA sequence: TGTGCCAGCAGCCAAGGAATAGCCCCCGGGGAGCAGTACTTC.

This clonotype has just a few counts. Mismatch with germline at one junction end may stem from a read error. The chain employs TRBV20-1 and TRBJ2-7, with D perhaps matching TRBD1 (5 bases). This CDR3 region has 11 residues. Per the germline V gene, CDR1 is DFQATT and CDR2 is SNEGSKA (reference sequence). The CDR3 spells CSANRARDEKF. The CDR3 DNA sequence: TGCAGTGCTAATCGCGCCAGGGATGAGAAGTTC.

This clonotype occurred a few times. The rearrangement joins TRBV2 to TRBJ2-5; the match to TRBD1 covers 8 bases. This CDR3 spans 13 amino acids. J was trimmed by 7 bases and V by 0 bases; bases with no gene match: 1. Germline CDR1 is SNHLY and CDR2 is FYNNEI. The CDR3 DNA reads as TGTGCCAGCAGTGAAGCGCAGGGGGCGACCCAGTACTTC. Translated, it gives CASSEAQGATQYF.

The V gene is TRBV5-1, the J gene TRBJ2-2; tentatively, D is TRBD1 (5 bases). The CDR3 spans 13 residues. V was pared by 4 bases and J by 5 bases, with 9 bases between. Germline assignment: CDR1 SGHRS and CDR2 YFSETQ. CDR3 protein: CASSPAGTGELFF. In nucleotides, the CDR3 is TGCGCCAGCAGCCCGGCAGGGACCGGGGAGCTGTTTTTT.

In this sample, this clonotype turned up many times. The chain links TRBV12-3 or TRBV12-4 to TRBJ2-3, with 9 bases lining up with TRBD2. The CDR3 has 14 residues. V lost 11 bases and J lost 5; bases outside the gene matches: 11. In DNA form, the CDR3 reads TGTGCCGTTACCTTAGCGGGAGTAGTAGATACGCAGTATTTT. Amino acids: CAVTLAGVVDTQYF.

This clonotype was recorded a few times. The J gene is TRBJ2-2, the V gene TRBV7-9; no reliable D call. This CDR3 has 17 amino acids. Germline loops: CDR1 SEHNR, CDR2 FQNEAQ (reference sequence). The V end was cut by 1 base, the J end by 2 bases, with 14 bases between. The CDR3 region has the DNA TGTGCCAGCAGCTTAGTCCTCCCCTTACTCAACACCGGGGAGCTGTTTTTT. It codes for CASSLVLPLLNTGELFF.

For this clonotype: A much larger clone sits a single nucleotide away, making a read error possible. The V call is TRBV20-1, the J call TRBJ2-7, with 11 bases fitting TRBD2. Germline CDR1 reads DFQATT; CDR2 reads SNEGSKA (reference sequence). This CDR3 spans 17 amino acids. This CDR3 reads CCARDIRRLAGTYEQYF. The CDR3 DNA reads TGCTGTGCTAGAGATATTCGACGACTAGCGGGGACCTACGAGCAGTACTTC.

To note about this clonotype: One junction end disagrees with the germline gene, perhaps due to a read error. The CDR3 loop reads CTSNQGAVNSPLHF. The CDR3 DNA reads as TGTACCAGCAACCAGGGGGCAGTTAATTCACCCCTCCACTTT. The chain has TRBV2 and TRBJ1-6, with 8 positions matching TRBD1. The CDR3 totals 14 residues. Germline CDR1 and CDR2: SNHLY and FYNNEI.

This clonotype was counted at least ten times. V is TRBV7-9 and J is TRBJ2-7; tentative D call: TRBD1 (6 bases). Germline V gives CDR1 SEHNR, CDR2 FQNEAQ (reference sequence). The CDR3 covers 12 residues. V was shortened by 5 bases and J by 6 bases, with 11 bases between the two germline ends. In DNA form, the CDR3 reads TGTGCCAGCAGCCAGGGGTCCCTCGAGCAGTACTTC. It codes for CASSQGSLEQYF.

The V gene is TRBV5-1, the J gene TRBJ2-1; D might be TRBD2 (6 bases). The CDR3 has 14 amino acids. The ends were cut back, 4 bases at V and 8 bases at J, with 16 bases in the middle. Germline CDR1 SGHRS, CDR2 YFSETQ. The CDR3 sequence: CASSRGTLGDEQFF. DNA for the CDR3: TGCGCCAGCAGCAGAGGGACTCTCGGGGATGAGCAGTTCTTC.

This chain uses TRBV20-1 with TRBJ2-7, with 9 bases lining up with TRBD2. Germline V gene sequence: CDR1 DFQATT, CDR2 SNEGSKA (reference sequence). V was pared by 3 bases and J by 4 bases, with 7 bases of the junction left unmatched. The CDR3 loop spans 14 amino acids. The CDR3 DNA is TGCAGTGCTAGCAGGAGCGGGAGGATATACGAGCAGTACTTC. Translating it yields CSASRSGRIYEQYF.

Ten or more counts support this clonotype. The chain combines TRBV5-6 with TRBJ2-1; D is uncertain. The CDR3 extends over 16 amino acids. V lost 0 bases to trimming and J lost 2 bases, with 12 bases between them. Germline values: CDR1 SGHDT, CDR2 YYEEEE. The chain's CDR3 is CASSLAMGRAYNEQFF. Here the CDR3 DNA reads TGTGCCAGCAGCTTGGCCATGGGTCGAGCCTACAATGAGCAGTTCTTC.